Listed below are T cell receptor beta chains from one sample, sequenced in a study of T cell responses to AZD1222 COVID-19 vaccine. Assay used: immunoSEQ multiplex PCR; TCRdb lists only in-frame clones, some missing. This sample has over 95,000 clones, with approximately 90% found just once. The sequencing used peripheral blood, collected 28 days after the second AZD1222 dose. The receptors shown here come from an adult who received the AZD1222 COVID-19 vaccine. CDR3s include the opening cysteine and the closing phenylalanine or tryptophan. A D gene is named only where the DNA matches it firmly. Some rows mark clone size as missing; the rest say once, few, many or name a class of expanded clone.

CDR3 length | clone size | D gene | J gene | V gene | CDR3 protein | CDR3 DNA
13 | NA | NA | TRBJ2-7 | TRBV15 | CATRDGRTYEQYF | TGTGCCACCAGGGACGGGCGCACCTACGAGCAGTACTTC
16 | NA | NA | TRBJ1-6 | TRBV30 | CAWSRLEIQNNSPLHF | TGTGCCTGGAGTCGACTTGAAATACAGAACAATTCACCCCTCCACTTT
12 | NA | NA | TRBJ2-7 | TRBV28 | CASTSAVYEQYF | TGTGCCAGCACTAGCGCTGTCTACGAGCAGTACTTC
15 | NA | NA | TRBJ2-5 | TRBV12-5 | CASGLGAGFQETQYF | TGTGCTAGTGGTTTGGGGGCGGGATTTCAAGAGACCCAGTACTTC
14 | NA | NA | TRBJ1-1 | TRBV10-3 | CAISTGTSNTEAFF | TGTGCCATCAGTACCGGGACATCGAACACTGAAGCTTTCTTT
14 | NA | TRBD2 | TRBJ2-1 | TRBV2 | CASRSGSSYNEQFF | TGTGCCAGCAGAAGCGGGAGCTCCTACAATGAGCAGTTCTTC
14 | NA | TRBD1 | TRBJ1-2 | TRBV19 | CASTPDRDGYGYTF | TGTGCCAGTACCCCGGACAGGGACGGCTATGGCTACACCTTC
15 | NA | NA | TRBJ2-1 | TRBV15 | CATSRVLEFYNEQFF | TGTGCCACCAGCAGAGTACTAGAGTTCTACAATGAGCAGTTCTTC
14 | NA | NA | TRBJ1-6 | TRBV6-2/TRBV6-3 | CASSPGGLRSPLHF | TGTGCCAGCAGCCCGGGGGGCCTTAGATCACCCCTCCACTTT
14 | NA | NA | TRBJ1-5 | TRBV6-5 | CASRGGGANQPQHF | TGTGCCAGCAGAGGGGGGGGAGCCAATCAGCCCCAGCATTTT
14 | few | NA | TRBJ2-3 | TRBV9 | CASSVAAVPNTQYF | TGTGCCAGCAGCGTAGCGGCAGTTCCAAATACGCAGTATTTT
13 | NA | TRBD1 | TRBJ1-3 | TRBV9 | CASSVEGQSPIYF | TGTGCCAGCAGCGTAGAGGGACAGTCGCCCATATATTTT
17 | NA | TRBD1 | TRBJ2-1 | TRBV7-3 | CASSLISGQGMDNEQFF | TGTGCCAGCAGCTTAATTTCAGGACAGGGGATGGACAATGAGCAGTTCTTC
15 | NA | TRBD2 | TRBJ2-7 | TRBV19 | CASRPELAGVYEQYF | TGTGCCAGTAGACCGGAACTAGCGGGAGTGTACGAGCAGTACTTC
14 | NA | NA | TRBJ1-1 | TRBV30 | CAWSRMLTDTEAFF | TGTGCCTGGAGTAGGATGTTGACGGACACTGAAGCTTTCTTT
13 | NA | NA | TRBJ1-4 | TRBV6-5 | CASSRTANEKLFF | TGTGCCAGCAGTCGCACCGCTAATGAAAAACTGTTTTTT
14 | few | TRBD1 | TRBJ2-7 | TRBV5-6 | CASSLGTGVREQYF | TGTGCCAGCAGCCTCGGGACAGGGGTTCGCGAGCAGTACTTC
14 | NA | NA | TRBJ1-1 | TRBV5-5 | CASSSTGLNTEAFF | TGTGCCAGCAGCTCGACAGGCCTGAACACTGAAGCTTTCTTT
15 | NA | TRBD2 | TRBJ2-1 | TRBV6-5 | CASINDRTSRNEQFF | TGTGCCAGCATTAATGACCGGACTAGCAGGAATGAGCAGTTCTTC
11 | NA | NA | TRBJ1-4 | TRBV30 | CAWSVGEKLFF | TGTGCCTGGAGTGTAGGGGAAAAACTGTTTTTT
14 | NA | NA | TRBJ1-6 | TRBV28 | CASSLSPGAAPLHF | TGTGCCAGCAGTTTATCCCCAGGGGCGGCACCCCTCCACTTT
13 | NA | NA | TRBJ1-1 | TRBV10-3 | CAIRLQGGTEAFF | TGTGCCATCAGATTACAGGGCGGCACTGAAGCTTTCTTT
17 | NA | NA | TRBJ2-2 | TRBV3-1/TRBV3-2 | CASSQEGVQARIGELFF | TGTGCCAGCAGCCAAGAGGGGGTGCAGGCGCGGATCGGGGAGCTGTTTTTT
14 | NA | TRBD2 | TRBJ2-3 | TRBV6-1 | CASSEGGGRNTQYF | TGTGCCAGCAGTGAAGGGGGGGGGAGGAATACGCAGTATTTT
15 | NA | NA | TRBJ1-4 | TRBV28 | CASSQQGATNEKLFF | TGTGCCAGCAGCCAACAGGGTGCAACTAATGAAAAACTGTTTTTT
12 | NA | NA | TRBJ2-2 | TRBV25-1 | CASSAGTGELFF | TGTGCCAGCAGTGCGGGAACCGGGGAGCTGTTTTTT
14 | NA | TRBD1 | TRBJ2-7 | TRBV5-6 | CASSLRTGGYEQYF | TGTGCCAGCAGCCTTAGGACAGGGGGGTACGAGCAGTACTTC
13 | NA | NA | TRBJ1-2 | TRBV12-1 | CASSFKGWSGYTF | TGTGCCAGCAGCTTTAAGGGATGGAGTGGCTACACCTTC
15 | NA | NA | TRBJ1-4 | TRBV27 | CASAKQVSTNEKLFF | TGTGCCAGCGCTAAACAGGTTTCAACTAATGAAAAACTGTTTTTT
13 | NA | TRBD1 | TRBJ2-7 | TRBV7-2 | CASSWTGNYEQYF | TGTGCCAGCAGCTGGACAGGGAACTACGAGCAGTACTTC
16 | once | NA | TRBJ1-4 | TRBV19 | CASSVAGRTSNEKLFF | TGTGCCAGTAGTGTTGCGGGGAGGACCTCTAATGAAAAACTGTTTTTT
12 | NA | NA | TRBJ2-1 | TRBV12-5 | CASGLTNYEQFF | TGTGCTAGTGGTTTGACAAACTATGAGCAGTTCTTC
16 | NA | TRBD2 | TRBJ2-3 | TRBV19 | CASSTGLAGGGNTQYF | TGTGCCAGTAGTACAGGACTAGCGGGAGGAGGGAATACGCAGTATTTT
14 | once | NA | TRBJ1-2 | TRBV5-1 | CASRDGGANYGYTF | TGCGCCAGCAGGGACGGGGGAGCTAACTATGGCTACACCTTC
14 | NA | NA | TRBJ2-5 | TRBV28 | CASSLVGLRGTQYF | TGTGCCAGCAGTTTAGTAGGACTACGGGGGACCCAGTACTTC
16 | NA | TRBD2 | TRBJ2-1 | TRBV20-1 | CSASLWGGSSYNEQFF | TGCAGTGCTAGTCTCTGGGGCGGGAGCTCCTACAATGAGCAGTTCTTC
16 | NA | NA | TRBJ1-1 | TRBV5-1 | CASSLAAGEMNTEAFF | TGCGCCAGCAGCTTGGCCGCGGGAGAGATGAACACTGAAGCTTTCTTT
15 | NA | NA | TRBJ2-6 | TRBV19 | CATLGGHSGANVLTF | TGTGCCACCCTAGGAGGGCACTCTGGGGCCAACGTCCTGACTTTC
16 | NA | TRBD1 | TRBJ2-6 | TRBV28 | CASSDRASSGANVLTF | TGTGCCAGCAGTGACAGGGCCAGTTCTGGGGCCAACGTCCTGACTTTC
13 | NA | NA | TRBJ2-5 | TRBV24-1 | CATSGAARETQYF | TGTGCCACCAGTGGGGCTGCTCGTGAGACCCAGTACTTC
17 | once | TRBD2 | TRBJ2-3 | TRBV7-8 | CASSSRLAGGPGDTQYF | TGTGCCAGCAGCTCCAGACTAGCGGGAGGGCCCGGAGATACGCAGTATTTT
14 | NA | TRBD1 | TRBJ1-5 | TRBV30 | CAWSGQGLNQPQHF | TGTGCCTGGAGTGGACAGGGTTTGAATCAGCCCCAGCATTTT
15 | NA | TRBD1 | TRBJ1-2 | TRBV28 | CASSLGTGPLYGYTF | TGTGCCAGCAGTTTAGGGACAGGGCCCTTGTATGGCTACACCTTC
12 | NA | NA | TRBJ2-4 | TRBV7-9 | CASSLSRGIQYF | TGTGCCAGCAGCTTATCTCGCGGCATTCAGTACTTC
14 | NA | NA | TRBJ2-7 | TRBV28 | CASSLGTFDHEQYF | TGTGCCAGCAGTTTGGGGACATTTGACCACGAGCAGTACTTC
12 | NA | NA | TRBJ1-1 | TRBV28 | CASSSGLTEAFF | TGTGCCAGCAGTTCCGGCCTAACTGAAGCTTTCTTT
14 | NA | NA | TRBJ2-1 | TRBV28 | CASETGTSRDEQFF | TGTGCCAGCGAAACCGGGACCAGCAGGGATGAGCAGTTCTTC
13 | NA | NA | TRBJ2-1 | TRBV4-1 | CASSPLGGSEQFF | TGCGCCAGCAGCCCCCTTGGGGGGAGTGAGCAGTTCTTC
14 | once | NA | TRBJ2-5 | TRBV5-4 | CASSRLTHQETQYF | TGTGCCAGCAGCCGACTGACCCACCAAGAGACCCAGTACTTC
15 | NA | TRBD1 | TRBJ2-7 | TRBV28 | CASSSPGQAYYEQYF | TGTGCCAGCAGTTCGCCGGGACAGGCCTACTACGAGCAGTACTTC
14 | NA | NA | TRBJ2-2 | TRBV5-4 | CASSLEGYTGELFF | TGTGCCAGCAGCTTGGAAGGCTACACCGGGGAGCTGTTTTTT
15 | NA | NA | TRBJ2-2 | TRBV5-1 | CASSLDGDPAGELFF | TGCGCCAGCAGCTTGGACGGGGATCCGGCCGGGGAGCTGTTTTTT
17 | NA | NA | TRBJ1-6 | TRBV6-1 | CASSEGQTVSYNSPLHF | TGTGCCAGCAGTGAAGGACAGACAGTCTCCTATAATTCACCCCTCCACTTT
13 | NA | NA | TRBJ2-7 | TRBV15 | CATSRGATGEQYF | TGTGCCACCAGCAGGGGGGCCACTGGCGAGCAGTACTTC
16 | NA | TRBD1 | TRBJ2-2 | TRBV6-1 | CASSEVETGTTGELFF | TGTGCCAGCAGTGAGGTAGAGACAGGGACCACCGGGGAGCTGTTTTTT
16 | NA | TRBD1 | TRBJ2-7 | TRBV11-2 | CASSSGQDIQGYEQYF | TGTGCCAGCAGCTCGGGACAGGACATCCAGGGCTACGAGCAGTACTTC
15 | NA | TRBD2 | TRBJ2-7 | TRBV4-2 | CASSQGGLAGGEQYF | TGTGCCAGCAGCCAAGGTGGACTAGCTGGCGGCGAGCAGTACTTC
15 | NA | NA | TRBJ2-1 | TRBV29-1 | CSVEDFGGSYNEQFF | TGCAGCGTTGAAGATTTCGGGGGATCCTACAATGAGCAGTTCTTC
13 | NA | NA | TRBJ2-2 | TRBV27 | CASSLYWSGELFF | TGTGCCAGCAGTTTATATTGGTCCGGGGAGCTGTTTTTT